The 32 T cell receptor beta chains listed next were all sequenced from one sample in a study of radiotherapy plus CTLA-4 blockade in lung cancer. The repertoire was sequenced with immunoSEQ multiplex PCR; TCRdb's copy has only in-frame clones and lacks some. The sample records about 15,000 clones, around 67% being singletons. The starting material was peripheral blood, obtained from a patient treated with radiotherapy plus ipilimumab. These receptors were collected from a human donor with non-small cell lung cancer whose response to radiotherapy plus ipilimumab could not be evaluated.

This chain connects TRBV28 to TRBJ1-5, with 9 nucleotides matching TRBD1. The J segment lost 7 bases and the V segment lost 5 bases, leaving 9 bases of the junction unmatched. The germline V gene encodes CDR1 MDHEN and CDR2 SYDVKM. The CDR3 totals 15 residues. The CDR3 bases are TGTGCCAGCAGTCGACCGGGACAGGGAGGGCAGCCCCAGCATTTT. It codes for CASSRPGQGGQPQHF.

CDR3 coding DNA: TGCGCCAGCAGCCAACTAGCGACCTACAATGAGCAGTTCTTC. Its translation is CASSQLATYNEQFF. V gene TRBV4-1 combines with J gene TRBJ2-1, with D possibly being TRBD2 (6 bases). Germline CDR1 reads MGHRA; CDR2 reads YSYEKL. V was shortened by 2 bases and J by 2 bases, with 7 bases between the two germline ends. The CDR3 has 14 amino acids.

This clone was counted between two and nine times. The chain recombines TRBV5-1 with TRBJ2-3, with D possibly matching TRBD1 (6 bases). CDR3 size: 13 residues. CDR1 SGHRS and CDR2 YFSETQ come from the germline V gene. Trimming pared 7 bases from V and 4 bases from J, leaving 13 bases between. The CDR3 protein is CASQGPDPDTQYF. In DNA form, the CDR3 reads TGCGCCAGCCAGGGGCCAGATCCAGATACGCAGTATTTT.

The rearrangement uses TRBV6-6 and TRBJ1-1; D unresolved. The germline V and J ends were trimmed by 2 bases and 10 bases, with 11 bases remaining between them. CDR1 is MNHNY, CDR2 SVGAGI, per germline (reference sequence). The CDR3 sequence is 12 residues long. The CDR3 loop reads CASSYRGSIAFF. In DNA, the CDR3 is TGTGCCAGCAGTTACCGGGGTTCCATAGCTTTCTTT.

This chain uses TRBV9 with TRBJ1-3, with D perhaps matching TRBD1 (6 bases). The CDR3 covers 16 residues. Per the germline V gene, CDR1 is SGDLS and CDR2 is YYNGEE. The V end lost 4 bases, the J end lost 1 base, and 15 bases lay between the germline ends. CDR3 protein: CASSSQDSRSGNTIYF. In DNA, the CDR3 is TGTGCCAGCAGCTCACAGGACAGCAGATCTGGAAACACCATATATTTT.

The table lists this clone with a count of one. The rearrangement joins TRBV28 to TRBJ1-2; D is uncertain. The V and J ends lost 1 base and 5 bases respectively, with 14 bases between them. CDR3 length equals 15 residues. Per germline, CDR1 MDHEN and CDR2 SYDVKM. The CDR3 spells CASSLSTGDWYGYTF. CDR3 DNA sequence: TGTGCCAGCAGTTTATCAACCGGGGATTGGTATGGCTACACCTTC.

The chain combines TRBV7-9 with TRBJ2-7; 8 bases fit TRBD2. CDR3 length equals 15 residues. With V trimmed by 6 bases and J by 6 bases, 13 bases remained unmatched. Germline V gene sequence: CDR1 SEHNR, CDR2 FQNEAQ (reference sequence). Here the CDR3 DNA reads TGTGCCAGCAGGGGACCGCGGGGGGCCCGGTTCGAGCAGTACGTC. Protein product: CASRGPRGARFEQYV.

This chain joins TRBV19 and TRBJ2-5, with 8 bases identical to TRBD1. The germline V gene encodes CDR1 LNHDA and CDR2 SQIVND (reference sequence). This CDR3 has 16 amino acids. V shed 5 bases and J 1 base; nucleotides not matched to a gene: 9. This CDR3 reads CASSPGQGLVQETQYF. In nucleotides, the CDR3 is TGTGCCAGTAGTCCAGGACAGGGCCTTGTCCAAGAGACCCAGTACTTC. The full variable domain, rest sourced from reference TRBV19 and TRBJ2-5, is DGGITQSPKYLFRKEGQNVTLSCEQNLNHDAMYWYRQDPGQGLRLIYYSQIVNDFQKGDIAEGYSVSREKKESFPLTVTSAQKNPTAFYLCASSPGQGLVQETQYFGPGTRLLVL.

This clone was seen a few times. The rearrangement joins TRBV19 to TRBJ2-5; D is perhaps TRBD1 (5 bases). Germline V CDR1 and CDR2: LNHDA, SQIVND (reference sequence). The ends were cut back, 4 bases at V and 5 bases at J, with 14 bases in the middle. The CDR3 has 14 residues. Here the CDR3 DNA reads TGTGCCAGTAGTAGCCCCAGGGAAGGCGAGACCCAGTACTTC. Residues: CASSSPREGETQYF.

The rearrangement links TRBV5-6 to TRBJ2-2, with D uncertain. Germline-derived CDR1 and CDR2 are SGHDT and YYEEEE. V was clipped by 1 base and J by 5 bases, with 9 bases between them. This CDR3 comprises 14 residues. The CDR3 loop is CASSLRLTTGELFF. Here the CDR3 DNA reads TGTGCCAGCAGCTTGCGCCTAACTACCGGGGAGCTGTTTTTT.

The V and J genes are TRBV29-1 and TRBJ2-3; D unresolved. Per germline, CDR1 SQVTM and CDR2 ANQGSEA. This CDR3 contains 11 residues. V was clipped by 2 bases and J by 4 bases, with 4 bases between them. This CDR3 is CSVEQSDTQYF. The CDR3 DNA reads TGCAGCGTTGAACAGTCAGATACGCAGTATTTT.

Only one count was recorded for this clone. V and J are TRBV27 and TRBJ2-2; 7 bases fit TRBD1. V was pared by 3 bases and J by 7 bases, with 5 bases of the junction left unmatched. This CDR3 has 14 residues. CDR1 is MNHEY, CDR2 SMNVEV, per germline (reference sequence). DNA for the CDR3: TGTGCCAGCAGTTTTTCTCGACAGGGCGGGGAGCTGTTTTTT. As protein: CASSFSRQGGELFF.

This clone appeared a single time. An end of the junction does not agree with germline; a read error may underlie this. This chain links TRBV23-1 with TRBJ1-6; 7 nucleotides align to TRBD1. TRBV23-1 is sorted into the ORF group, with uncertain function. CDR3 length: 19 residues. The DNA of the CDR3 is TGCGCCAGCAGTCTCTTGAAGGGACAGTTCCTCTCCTATAGTTCACCCCTCCACTTT. The encoded protein is CASSLLKGQFLSYSSPLHF.

The rearrangement joins TRBV7-2 to TRBJ2-2, with 10 bases that match TRBD1. After removal of 5 bases from V and 8 bases from J, the junction contained 8 bases not matched to a gene. Germline CDR1 is SGHTA and CDR2 is FQGNSA. The CDR3 has 15 amino acids. The CDR3 region is CASSLRDRGTGELFF. CDR3 DNA sequence: TGTGCCAGCAGCCTGAGGGACAGGGGAACGGGGGAGCTGTTTTTT.

This clone appeared a few times. The chain is built from TRBV6-1 and TRBJ2-5; D is uncertain. The CDR3 extends over 12 amino acids. Germline CDR1 reads MNHNS; CDR2 reads SASEGT. The ends were cut back, 7 bases at V and 4 bases at J, with 10 bases in the middle. The CDR3 here is CASKSPAETQYF. In DNA form, the CDR3 reads TGTGCCAGCAAGAGCCCTGCAGAGACCCAGTACTTC.

The chain couples TRBV5-1 to TRBJ1-4; D gene uncertain. CDR1 and CDR2 from the germline V gene are SGHRS and YFSETQ. Trimming removed 0 bases at V and 2 bases at J, with 11 bases between. This CDR3 region has 16 residues. CDR3 residues: CASSLGPAGTNEKLFF. CDR3 DNA sequence: TGCGCCAGCAGCTTGGGGCCGGCAGGCACTAATGAAAAACTGTTTTTT.

J is TRBJ2-5 and V is TRBV4-1; 7 bases fit TRBD2. The germline gives CDR1 MGHRA, CDR2 YSYEKL. The trim removed 5 bases at V and 4 bases at J, leaving 4 bases unmatched. The CDR3 consists of 13 residues. The CDR3 loop reads CASSGWGGETQYF. The CDR3 DNA is TGCGCCAGCAGCGGGTGGGGGGGAGAGACCCAGTACTTC.

The V call is TRBV13, the J call TRBJ2-2; perhaps TRBD2 as D (6 bases). The CDR3 length is 15 residues. The germline CDR1 and CDR2 sequences are PRHDT and FYEKMQ (reference sequence). V was shortened by 5 bases and J by 7 bases, with 17 bases between the two germline ends. DNA for the CDR3: TGTGCCAGCAGCCCTGAGGCAGCGGGCGGCGGGGAGCTGTTTTTT. This codes for CASSPEAAGGGELFF. Complete variable domain (other parts from reference TRBV13 and TRBJ2-2): AAGVIQSPRHLIKEKRETATLKCYPIPRHDTVYWYQQGPGQDPQFLISFYEKMQSDKGSIPDRFSAQQFSDYHSELNMSSLELGDSALYFCASSPEAAGGGELFFGEGSRLTVL.

The chain combines TRBV5-4 with TRBJ1-4; D call uncertain. Germline-derived CDR1 and CDR2 are SGHNT and YYREEE (reference sequence). Trimming cost V 1 base and J 15 bases, with 22 bases left between them. The length of the CDR3 is 15 residues. The CDR3 here is CASSLRGLDNESMFF. The CDR3 DNA reads as TGTGCCAGCAGCTTGAGAGGGTTAGACAATGAATCAATGTTTTTT.

This chain uses TRBV2 with TRBJ1-5, with D perhaps matching TRBD1 (6 bases). Germline V gene lookup returns CDR1 SNHLY and CDR2 FYNNEI. This CDR3 spans 14 amino acids. V was trimmed by 7 bases and J by 0 bases, leaving 10 bases between them. CDR3 loop: CASTGQYSNQPQHF. The CDR3 bases are TGTGCCAGCACTGGACAGTATAGCAATCAGCCCCAGCATTTT. The full variable domain, rest sourced from reference TRBV2 and TRBJ1-5, is EPEVTQTPSHQVTQMGQEVILRCVPISNHLYFYWYRQILGQKVEFLVSFYNNEISEKSEIFDDQFSVERPDGSNFTLKIRSTKLEDSAMYFCASTGQYSNQPQHFGDGTRLSIL.

The CDR3 loop reads CASSRDRIPGQTQYF. DNA for the CDR3: TGTGCCAGTAGCCGGGACAGGATCCCGGGTCAGACCCAGTACTTC. The V and J genes are TRBV19 and TRBJ2-5, with TRBD1 matching over 8 bases. CDR3 size: 15 residues. With V trimmed by 6 bases and J by 6 bases, 12 bases remained unmatched. CDR1 LNHDA and CDR2 SQIVND come from the germline V gene (reference sequence).

The rearrangement joins TRBV6-6 to TRBJ2-2, with 11 bases matching TRBD2. Germline CDR1 reads MNHNY; CDR2 reads SVGAGI (reference sequence). Trimming removed 1 base from V and 6 bases from J; junction bases left unmatched: 1. There are 15 residues in the CDR3. CDR3 amino acids: CASSYYSGGAGELFF. The CDR3 DNA is TGTGCCAGCAGTTACTATAGCGGGGGGGCCGGGGAGCTGTTTTTT.

The rearrangement uses TRBV12-2 and TRBJ1-4; the D call in the table, TRBD1, was not verified against the DNA. TRBV12-2 is deemed a pseudogene. CDR3 length: 20 amino acids. CDR3 in amino acids: CASRLTPPEDRGSTNEKLFF. The CDR3 region has the DNA TGTGCAAGTCGCTTAACTCCCCCAGAAGACAGGGGATCCACTAATGAAAAACTGTTTTTT.

J is TRBJ1-2 and V is TRBV7-2; tentatively, D is TRBD1 (6 bases). The length of the CDR3 is 15 residues. Germline assignment: CDR1 SGHTA and CDR2 FQGNSA. Trimming took off 3 bases at V and 6 bases at J, with 17 bases between the two ends. The CDR3 bases are TGTGCCAGCAGCTTCGGCCCCTCAGGGGAAAATGGCTACACCTTC. It codes for CASSFGPSGENGYTF.

CDR3 sequence (DNA): TGTGCCAGTACTTTATATAGCAATCAGCCCCAGCATTTT. Translation gives CASTLYSNQPQHF. The chain uses TRBV19 and TRBJ1-5; D unresolved. The CDR3 sequence is 13 residues long. CDR1 LNHDA and CDR2 SQIVND come from the germline V gene (reference sequence). Between the trimmed V and J ends, which lost 7 bases and 0 bases, there was a span of 7 bases.

The CDR3: CASSINRVEAFF. The CDR3 nucleotides are TGTGCCAGTAGTATTAACAGGGTAGAAGCTTTCTTT. This chain connects TRBV19 to TRBJ1-1, with a tentative D call TRBD1 (6 bases). V lost 3 bases and J 8 bases, leaving 10 bases between the germline ends. There are 12 residues in the CDR3. Germline V gene sequence: CDR1 LNHDA, CDR2 SQIVND (reference sequence).

J is TRBJ2-2 and V is TRBV19, with D possibly TRBD2 on 5 matching bases. The CDR3 spans 16 residues. The germline V gene has CDR1 LNHDA and CDR2 SQIVND (reference sequence). V lost 1 base, J lost 3 bases, and 12 bases lay in between. CDR3 protein: CASSIGPIGDTGELFF. The CDR3 DNA is TGTGCCAGTAGTATAGGTCCTATCGGGGACACCGGGGAGCTGTTTTTT.

The chain uses TRBV7-2 and TRBJ1-2; 7 positions match TRBD1. CDR3 length: 19 amino acids. The V and J ends lost 5 bases and 2 bases, in that order; junction bases with no gene match: 20. CDR1 is SGHTA and CDR2 is FQGNSA in the germline V gene. CDR3 coding DNA: TGTGCCAGCAGCCAAGGAGCGGTGACAGGGTACAATTTCAACTATGGCTACACCTTC. It translates to CASSQGAVTGYNFNYGYTF.

V usage is TRBV19 and J usage is TRBJ1-1, with D perhaps TRBD1 (5 bases). V lost 6 bases to trimming and J lost 3 bases, with 20 bases between them. The CDR3 runs 16 residues. Germline lookup yields CDR1 LNHDA and CDR2 SQIVND (reference sequence). CDR3 nucleotides: TGTGCCAGTAGGGAATTAAAAGGGGCGGGGGACACTGAAGCTTTCTTT. It is translated as CASRELKGAGDTEAFF.

This clone has just a few counts. The chain uses TRBV16 and TRBJ1-1, with D hard to call. V was trimmed by 4 bases and J by 0 bases, leaving 6 bases between them. The CDR3 is made up of 13 amino acids. Germline V gives CDR1 KGHSY, CDR2 FQNENV. This chain's CDR3 is CASSLVLNTEAFF. The CDR3, as DNA: TGTGCCAGCAGCCTCGTTTTGAACACTGAAGCTTTCTTT.

This clone was observed a few times. The chain uses TRBV9 and TRBJ1-1; TRBD1 aligns across 10 bases. Losses at the gene ends were 4 bases for V and 8 bases for J; bases not matched to a gene: 11. The CDR3 totals 15 residues. Germline V lookup: CDR1 SGDLS, CDR2 YYNGEE. The CDR3 bases are TGTGCCAGCAGCCCCATGGACAGGGGGAATTCGGAAGCTTTCTTT. Its translation: CASSPMDRGNSEAFF.

There are a few counts of this clone. This chain joins TRBV9 and TRBJ2-7; D not certain. The CDR3 extends over 14 amino acids. V was pared by 0 bases and J by 0 bases, with 7 bases between. Germline CDR1 SGDLS, CDR2 YYNGEE. CDR3 sequence (DNA): TGTGCCAGCAGCGTAGAAGGCGGCTCCTACGAGCAGTACTTC. It yields the protein CASSVEGGSYEQYF.